These T cell receptor beta chains were read from a single sample in a study of blood T cell repertoires in COVID-19. This table comes from immunoSEQ multiplex PCR, and its TCRdb copy is limited to in-frame clones, with some not included. The sample carries roughly 180,000 clones, under 90% recorded once. Sequenced: peripheral blood. These receptors originate from a human donor in a cohort sampled during active COVID-19. CDR3s include the opening cysteine and the closing phenylalanine or tryptophan. A D gene is named only where the DNA matches it firmly. Clone size is stated in some rows and not others, as once, few, many or a class when expanded.

size | D | J | V | CDR3 | DNA
- | - | TRBJ1-1 | TRBV29-1 | CSVEDGGYTEAFF | TGCAGCGTTGAAGACGGGGGATACACTGAAGCTTTCTTT
- | TRBD1 | TRBJ1-5 | TRBV11-2 | CASSIGTAFNQPQHF | TGTGCCAGCAGCATAGGGACAGCATTCAATCAGCCCCAGCATTTT
- | TRBD2 | TRBJ2-5 | TRBV3-1/TRBV3-2 | CASSQGQPSGVYGGYF | TGTGCCAGCAGCCAAGGCCAGCCTAGCGGGGTTTACGGGGGGTACTTC
once | - | TRBJ2-7 | TRBV6-5 | CASSPLSGDSYEQYF | TGTGCCAGCAGTCCCCTTAGCGGAGATTCCTACGAGCAGTACTTC
- | TRBD1 | TRBJ1-5 | TRBV10-3 | CAAGAGDRGHQPQHF | TGTGCCGCAGGGGCGGGGGACAGGGGTCATCAGCCCCAGCATTTT
- | - | TRBJ1-3 | TRBV19 | CASSIGQSSGNTIYF | TGTGCCAGTAGTATCGGACAGAGCTCTGGAAACACCATATATTTT
- | TRBD1 | TRBJ1-2 | TRBV19 | CATRNHRSGGFGYTF | TGTGCCACAAGAAATCATCGGTCAGGGGGCTTTGGCTACACCTTC
- | TRBD1 | TRBJ1-2 | TRBV27 | CASSLGQDYGYTF | TGTGCCAGCAGTTTGGGACAGGACTATGGCTACACCTTC
- | TRBD1 | TRBJ1-1 | TRBV11-2 | CASSSGQGAEAFF | TGTGCCAGCAGCTCGGGACAGGGGGCTGAAGCTTTCTTT
- | - | TRBJ1-6 | TRBV3-1/TRBV3-2 | CASSQVQGNSPLHF | TGTGCCAGCAGCCAAGTACAGGGAAATTCACCCCTCCACTTT
- | - | TRBJ2-1 | TRBV9 | CASSPEGDVYNEQFF | TGTGCCAGCAGCCCGGAGGGAGATGTCTACAATGAGCAGTTCTTC
- | - | TRBJ1-2 | TRBV3-1/TRBV3-2 | CASSQVVGGRDYGYTF | TGTGCCAGCAGCCAAGTCGTAGGGGGTAGGGACTATGGCTACACCTTC
- | TRBD1 | TRBJ1-6 | TRBV19 | CASSTTGKRSPLHF | TGTGCCAGTAGTACGACAGGGAAACGTTCACCCCTCCACTTT
- | TRBD1 | TRBJ2-3 | TRBV7-6 | CASSSLTGDTQYF | TGTGCCAGCAGCTCGTTGACAGGGGATACGCAGTATTTT
- | - | TRBJ2-7 | TRBV12-3/TRBV12-4 | CASSLAPFEQYF | TGTGCCAGCAGTTTAGCCCCTTTTGAGCAGTACTTC
- | - | TRBJ1-2 | TRBV2 | CASSEVAGANYGYTF | TGTGCCAGCAGTGAAGTGGCAGGTGCTAACTATGGCTACACCTTC
- | - | TRBJ1-2 | TRBV2 | CASSGTGSYGYTF | TGTGCCAGCAGTGGAACGGGAAGCTATGGCTACACCTTC
- | TRBD1 | TRBJ1-2 | TRBV5-1 | CASSLALRQGTDGYTF | TGCGCCAGCAGCTTGGCCCTCCGACAGGGCACGGATGGCTACACCTTC
few | - | TRBJ1-1 | TRBV19 | CASSIAEGVAFF | TGTGCCAGTAGTATAGCGGAAGGGGTAGCTTTCTTT
- | - | TRBJ1-3 | TRBV5-6 | CASSLWLGAGEQNTIYF | TGTGCCAGCAGCTTGTGGTTGGGGGCAGGAGAACAAAACACCATATATTTT
few | - | TRBJ1-1 | TRBV2 | CASGPTEAFF | TGTGCCAGCGGGCCGACTGAAGCTTTCTTT
- | - | TRBJ2-5 | TRBV5-1 | CASSLSGSQETQYF | TGCGCCAGCAGCTTGTCTGGCAGCCAAGAGACCCAGTACTTC
- | - | TRBJ1-2 | TRBV4-2 | CASSQDQGNYGYTF | TGTGCCAGCAGCCAAGATCAGGGCAACTATGGCTACACCTTC
- | TRBD1 | TRBJ2-7 | TRBV5-1 | CASSRGSGQAYEQYF | TGCGCCAGCAGCCGGGGGTCGGGACAGGCCTACGAGCAGTACTTC
- | TRBD2 | TRBJ2-3 | TRBV7-9 | CASSDSGGNTDTQYF | TGTGCCAGCAGTGACAGCGGGGGGAACACAGATACGCAGTATTTT
- | TRBD1 | TRBJ1-5 | TRBV6-1 | CASSENRGGQPQHF | TGTGCCAGCAGTGAGAACAGGGGGGGTCAGCCCCAGCATTTT
once | - | TRBJ2-7 | TRBV9 | CASSVDGINYEQYF | TGTGCCAGCAGCGTAGACGGGATTAACTACGAGCAGTACTTC
- | TRBD1 | TRBJ2-1 | TRBV5-4 | CASSSGDRDYNEQFF | TGTGCCAGCAGCTCGGGGGACAGGGACTACAATGAGCAGTTCTTC
- | - | TRBJ2-3 | TRBV11-3 | CASSPQTTSTDTQYF | TGTGCCAGCAGCCCTCAGACGACTAGCACAGATACGCAGTATTTT
- | TRBD1 | TRBJ1-4 | TRBV6-5 | CASSLQGRSEKLFF | TGTGCCAGCAGTCTACAGGGGAGGAGTGAAAAACTGTTTTTT
- | - | TRBJ1-3 | TRBV29-1 | CSVEDRLGGGNTIYF | TGCAGCGTTGAAGACAGGCTTGGGGGCGGAAACACCATATATTTT
- | - | TRBJ2-7 | TRBV5-1 | CASSVAGTSSYEQYF | TGCGCCAGCAGCGTAGCCGGGACATCTTCCTACGAGCAGTACTTC
- | TRBD2 | TRBJ2-7 | TRBV2 | CASSQTSGGYASYEQYF | TGTGCCAGCAGCCAGACTAGCGGGGGGTATGCCTCCTACGAGCAGTACTTC
- | - | TRBJ1-5 | TRBV7-8 | CASSLDVAAGNGMWQPQHF | TGTGCCAGCAGTCTAGATGTAGCGGCAGGGAACGGGATGTGGCAGCCCCAGCATTTT
- | TRBD1 | TRBJ1-2 | TRBV5-6 | CASSPIGTGANYGYTF | TGTGCCAGCAGCCCTATTGGAACAGGGGCCAACTATGGCTACACCTTC
- | TRBD1 | TRBJ2-7 | TRBV5-5 | CASSAGTGGGSWVGQYF | TGTGCCAGCAGCGCCGGGACAGGAGGTGGAAGTTGGGTGGGGCAGTACTTC
- | - | TRBJ1-1 | TRBV7-8 | CASSRTYSTEAFF | TGTGCCAGCAGCCGGACATATTCGACTGAAGCTTTCTTT
- | - | TRBJ2-5 | TRBV27 | CASSLGQNQETQYF | TGTGCCAGCAGTCTAGGACAGAATCAAGAGACCCAGTACTTC
- | - | TRBJ2-2 | TRBV6-1 | CASSEDTAGGELFF | TGTGCCAGCAGTGAAGATACGGCAGGGGGGGAGCTGTTTTTT
- | TRBD1 | TRBJ1-5 | TRBV19 | CASSIWGRGNQPQHF | TGTGCCAGTAGTATTTGGGGCAGGGGGAATCAGCCCCAGCATTTT
- | - | TRBJ1-4 | TRBV18 | CASSPRDATNEKLFF | TGTGCCAGCTCACCGCGGGACGCAACTAATGAAAAACTGTTTTTT
- | TRBD1 | TRBJ1-1 | TRBV4-1 | CASSKTQGGNTEAFF | TGCGCCAGCAGCAAAACACAGGGGGGGAACACTGAAGCTTTCTTT
- | TRBD1 | TRBJ1-1 | TRBV19 | CASRPFYQTGGMNTEAFF | TGTGCCAGTAGGCCCTTTTACCAGACAGGGGGGATGAACACTGAAGCTTTCTTT
once | - | TRBJ1-4 | TRBV6-6 | CASVRSPNEKLFF | TGTGCCAGCGTCCGGTCTCCAAATGAAAAACTGTTTTTT
few | - | TRBJ2-1 | TRBV1 | CTSSPFRGWQFF | TGCACCAGCAGCCCTTTCCGGGGGTGGCAGTTCTTC
- | - | TRBJ2-7 | TRBV19 | CASSIDHTANYEQYF | TGTGCCAGTAGTATAGACCACACCGCCAACTACGAGCAGTACTTC
once | - | TRBJ1-1 | TRBV9 | CASSVEQGGDTEAFF | TGTGCCAGCAGCGTAGAGCAGGGAGGGGACACTGAAGCTTTCTTT
- | - | TRBJ2-7 | TRBV7-8 | CASSKASRGFSYEQYF | TGTGCCAGCAGCAAGGCTAGCCGGGGTTTCTCCTACGAGCAGTACTTC
- | - | TRBJ2-2 | TRBV19 | CASSTAGTFNTGELFF | TGTGCCAGTAGTACCGCCGGGACTTTTAACACCGGGGAGCTGTTTTTT
- | - | TRBJ1-5 | TRBV18 | CASSSFRPPSVRQPQHF | TGTGCCAGCTCCTCCTTCCGCCCCCCATCTGTCAGGCAGCCCCAGCATTTT
- | - | TRBJ1-1 | TRBV10-3 | CAISGGVNTEAFF | TGTGCCATCAGTGGGGGGGTGAACACTGAAGCTTTCTTT
once | TRBD1 | TRBJ1-1 | TRBV6-6 | CASSYRGTVNTEAFF | TGTGCCAGCAGTTACCGCGGGACAGTGAACACTGAAGCTTTCTTT
- | - | TRBJ2-1 | TRBV11-3 | CASSPGGLDEQFF | TGTGCCAGCAGCCCCGGGGGGCTCGATGAGCAGTTCTTC
- | - | TRBJ1-2 | TRBV14 | CASSQLREPNGYTF | TGTGCCAGCAGCCAACTACGAGAACCGAATGGCTACACCTTC
few | - | TRBJ1-1 | TRBV29-1 | CSAGQHNTEAFF | TGCAGCGCTGGACAGCACAACACTGAAGCTTTCTTT
many | - | TRBJ1-1 | TRBV19 | CASRTYRNTEAFF | TGTGCCAGTAGAACCTACAGGAACACTGAAGCTTTCTTT
- | TRBD1 | TRBJ1-2 | TRBV7-8 | CASSPPGTGYGYTF | TGTGCCAGCAGCCCCCCCGGGACAGGCTATGGCTACACCTTC
- | TRBD2 | TRBJ2-5 | TRBV5-1 | CASSLAGGQETQYF | TGCGCCAGCAGTCTAGCGGGGGGGCAAGAGACCCAGTACTTC
- | - | TRBJ1-3 | TRBV9 | CASSDHQVVSGNTIYF | TGTGCCAGCAGCGACCACCAGGTCGTCTCTGGAAACACCATATATTTT
- | TRBD1 | TRBJ1-2 | TRBV5-1 | CASSLNPDRADLYGYTF | TGCGCCAGCAGCTTGAACCCAGACAGGGCCGATCTCTATGGCTACACCTTC